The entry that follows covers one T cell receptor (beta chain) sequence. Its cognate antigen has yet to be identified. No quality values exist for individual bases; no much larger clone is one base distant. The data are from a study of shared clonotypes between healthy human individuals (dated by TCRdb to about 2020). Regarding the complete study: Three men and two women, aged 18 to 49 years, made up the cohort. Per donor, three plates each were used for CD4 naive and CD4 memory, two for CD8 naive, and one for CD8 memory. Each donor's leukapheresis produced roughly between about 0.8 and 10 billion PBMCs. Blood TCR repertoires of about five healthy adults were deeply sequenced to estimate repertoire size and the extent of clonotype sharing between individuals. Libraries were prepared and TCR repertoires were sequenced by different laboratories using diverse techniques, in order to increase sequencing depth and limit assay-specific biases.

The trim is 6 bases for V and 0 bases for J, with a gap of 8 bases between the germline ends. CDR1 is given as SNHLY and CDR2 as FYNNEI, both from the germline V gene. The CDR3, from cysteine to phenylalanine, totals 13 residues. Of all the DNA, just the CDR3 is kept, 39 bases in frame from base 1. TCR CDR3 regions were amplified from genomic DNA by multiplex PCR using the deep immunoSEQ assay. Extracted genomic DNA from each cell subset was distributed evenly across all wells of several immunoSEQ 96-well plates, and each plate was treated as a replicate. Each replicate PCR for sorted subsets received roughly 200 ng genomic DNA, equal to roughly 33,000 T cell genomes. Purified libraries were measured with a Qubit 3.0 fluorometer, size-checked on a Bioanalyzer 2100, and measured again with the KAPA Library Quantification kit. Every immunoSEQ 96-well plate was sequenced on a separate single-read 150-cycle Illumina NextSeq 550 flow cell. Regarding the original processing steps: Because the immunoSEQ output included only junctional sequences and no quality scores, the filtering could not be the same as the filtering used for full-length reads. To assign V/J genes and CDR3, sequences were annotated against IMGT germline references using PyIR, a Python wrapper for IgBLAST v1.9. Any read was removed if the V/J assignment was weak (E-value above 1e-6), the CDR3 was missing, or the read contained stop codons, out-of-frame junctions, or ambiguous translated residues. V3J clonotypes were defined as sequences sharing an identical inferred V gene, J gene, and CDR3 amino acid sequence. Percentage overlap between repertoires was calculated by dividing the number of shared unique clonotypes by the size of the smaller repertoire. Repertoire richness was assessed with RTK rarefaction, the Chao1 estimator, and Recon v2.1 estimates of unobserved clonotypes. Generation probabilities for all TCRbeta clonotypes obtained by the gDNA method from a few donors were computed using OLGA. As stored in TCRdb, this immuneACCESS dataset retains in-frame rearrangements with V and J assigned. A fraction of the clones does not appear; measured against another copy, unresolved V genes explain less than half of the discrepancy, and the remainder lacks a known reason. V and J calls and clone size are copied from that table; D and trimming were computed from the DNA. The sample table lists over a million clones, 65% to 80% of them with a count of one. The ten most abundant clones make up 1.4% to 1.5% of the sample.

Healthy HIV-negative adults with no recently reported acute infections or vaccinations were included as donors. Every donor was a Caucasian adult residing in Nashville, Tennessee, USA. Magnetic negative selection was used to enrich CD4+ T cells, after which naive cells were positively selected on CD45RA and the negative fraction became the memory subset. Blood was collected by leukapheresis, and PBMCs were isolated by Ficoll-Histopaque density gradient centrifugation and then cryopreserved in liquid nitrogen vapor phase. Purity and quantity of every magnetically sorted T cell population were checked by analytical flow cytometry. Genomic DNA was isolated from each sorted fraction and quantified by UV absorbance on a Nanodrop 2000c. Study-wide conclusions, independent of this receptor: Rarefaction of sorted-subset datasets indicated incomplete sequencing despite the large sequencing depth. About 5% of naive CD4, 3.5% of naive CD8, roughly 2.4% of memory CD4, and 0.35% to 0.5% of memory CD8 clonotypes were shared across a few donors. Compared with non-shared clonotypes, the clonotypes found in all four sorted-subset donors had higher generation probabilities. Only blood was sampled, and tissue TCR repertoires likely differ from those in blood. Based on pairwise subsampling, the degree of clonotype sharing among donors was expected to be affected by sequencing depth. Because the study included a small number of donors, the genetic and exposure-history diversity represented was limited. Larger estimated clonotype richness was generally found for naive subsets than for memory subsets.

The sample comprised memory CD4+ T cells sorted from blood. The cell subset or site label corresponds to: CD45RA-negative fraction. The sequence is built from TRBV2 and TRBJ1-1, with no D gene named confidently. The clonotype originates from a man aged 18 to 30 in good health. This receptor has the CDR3 CASRKELNTEAFF. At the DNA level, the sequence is TGTGCCAGCAGGAAGGAGCTGAACACTGAAGCTTTCTTT. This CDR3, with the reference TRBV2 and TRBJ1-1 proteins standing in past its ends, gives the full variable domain EPEVTQTPSHQVTQMGQEVILRCVPISNHLYFYWYRQILGQKVEFLVSFYNNEISEKSEIFDDQFSVERPDGSNFTLKIRSTKLEDSAMYFCASRKELNTEAFFGQGTRLTVV.